This TCR beta chain was identified during a study of T cells after yellow fever vaccination. Study-wide findings and caveats: The secondary response peaked faster, at day 5 versus 15, but was weaker.

This clonotype has at least ten counts. No antigen is known for it. TCRdb re-called the 5' RACE reads through MiXCR, storing one row per CDR3 protein. The table records 200,000 to 300,000 distinct CDR3 sequences, 3.6% of them present only once. Germline values: CDR1 SQVTM, CDR2 ANQGSEA. CDR3 length equals 13 residues. V was pared by 3 bases and J by 2 bases, with 10 bases between. This sequence originates from a man between 18 and 29 years old who received the YFV17D yellow fever vaccine. The rearrangement joins TRBV29-1 to TRBJ2-5; D not certain. The source material was PBMCs, sampled 15 days after the yellow fever booster vaccination. The CDR3 reads CSVDGPVQETQYF. In nucleotides, the CDR3 is TGCAGCGTTGACGGCCCGGTACAAGAGACCCAGTACTTC.